The T cell receptor (beta chain) described here comes from a study of identical twins. Overall study results and limits: High-abundance cord blood beta clonotypes had fewer insertions; memory repertoires showed none. Partly confounded zero-insertion analyses could result from invariant MAIT and iNKT cells.

Germline V lookup: CDR1 SGHRS, CDR2 YFSETQ. The CDR3 runs to 14 residues. J gave up 4 bases and V 2 bases, and 4 bases lay outside the gene matches. TCRdb used MiXCR to reprocess the 5' RACE reads, holding one entry per CDR3 protein. The profile shows 450,000 to 500,000 distinct CDR3 sequences, roughly 13% of them singletons. This clonotype was picked up many times. Its antigen is not known. These data also formed part of another study, on yellow fever vaccine responses in identical twins.

The clonotype originates from a woman younger than 30 in good health. V is TRBV5-1 and J is TRBJ2-7; 9 bases are a match to TRBD1. The sequencing input was CD4+ T cells sorted from blood. The CDR3, as DNA: TGCGCCAGCAGCTTAGGGACAGGGTGGTACGAGCAGTACTTC. Its translation is CASSLGTGWYEQYF.